The sample holds a few counts of the clone carrying this TCR beta chain. Its target is unknown. This specimen comes from a study of blood T cells in healthy people across ages. The CDR3 spans 15 residues. In germline, CDR1 is SEHNR, CDR2 FQNEAQ (reference sequence). Trimming took off 1 base at V and 1 base at J, with 10 bases between the two ends. General observations from the study: Long-lived donors had more naive CD4+ cells and higher diversity than aged donors. As age increased, TCR beta diversity per million T cells fell in a roughly linear fashion.

Alongside a J-beta primer mix, a sample-barcoded 5' primer served in a second PCR lasting about 7 to 11 cycles. TCRdb itself ran the 5' RACE reads through MiXCR, one entry per CDR3 protein. Among about 1.4 million distinct CDR3 sequences listed, approximately 60% were seen once. The receptor was derived from a man between 18 and 29 years old in good health. This chain joins TRBV7-9 and TRBJ1-1, with a tentative D call TRBD1 (6 bases). Specimen: blood. This CDR3 reads CASSLGGRGNTEAFF. The CDR3 region has the DNA TGTGCCAGCAGCTTAGGTGGCAGGGGGAACACTGAAGCTTTCTTT.